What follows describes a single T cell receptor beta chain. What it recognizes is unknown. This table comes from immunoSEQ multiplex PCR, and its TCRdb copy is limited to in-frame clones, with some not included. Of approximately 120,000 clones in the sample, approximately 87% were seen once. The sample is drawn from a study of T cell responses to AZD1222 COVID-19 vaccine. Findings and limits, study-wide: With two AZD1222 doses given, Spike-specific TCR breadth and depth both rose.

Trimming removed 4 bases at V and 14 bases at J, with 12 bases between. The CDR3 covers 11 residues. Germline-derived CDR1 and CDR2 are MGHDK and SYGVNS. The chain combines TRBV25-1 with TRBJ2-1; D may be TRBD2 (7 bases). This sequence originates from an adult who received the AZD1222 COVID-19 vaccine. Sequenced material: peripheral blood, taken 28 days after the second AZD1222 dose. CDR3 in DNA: TGTGCCAGCAGTGTTGGGGGGGCAGAGTTCTTC. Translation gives CASSVGGAEFF.